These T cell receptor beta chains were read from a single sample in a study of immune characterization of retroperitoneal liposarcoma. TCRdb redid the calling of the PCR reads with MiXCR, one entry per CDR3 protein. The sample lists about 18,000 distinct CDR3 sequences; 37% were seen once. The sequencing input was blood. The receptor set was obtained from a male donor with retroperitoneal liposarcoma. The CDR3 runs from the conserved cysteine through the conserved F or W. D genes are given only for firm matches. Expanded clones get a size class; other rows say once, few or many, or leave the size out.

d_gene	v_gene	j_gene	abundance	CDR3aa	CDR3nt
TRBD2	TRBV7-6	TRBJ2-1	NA	CASSLGSGRRQETQFF	TGTGCCAGCAGCTTGGGTAGCGGGAGGCGCCAAGAGACCCAGTTCTTC
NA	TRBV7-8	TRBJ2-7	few	CASSFFGNPYEQYF	TGTGCCAGCAGCTTCTTCGGGAACCCCTACGAGCAGTACTTC
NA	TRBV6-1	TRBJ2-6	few	CASSSVGPGANVLTF	TGTGCCAGTAGCTCAGTAGGGCCTGGGGCCAACGTCCTGACTTTC
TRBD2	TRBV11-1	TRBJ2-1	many	CASSLGGGYNEQFF	TGTGCCAGCAGCTTAGGCGGGGGTTACAATGAGCAGTTCTTC
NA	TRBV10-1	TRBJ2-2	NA	CASSLTRIANTGELFF	TGCGCCAGCAGCCTTACCAGGATTGCGAACACCGGGGAGCTGTTTTTT
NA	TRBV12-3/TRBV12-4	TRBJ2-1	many	CASSFELNQEQFF	TGTGCCAGCAGTTTCGAGCTTAACCAGGAGCAGTTCTTC
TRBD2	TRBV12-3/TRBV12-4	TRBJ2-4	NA	CASSIREGQYF	TGTGCCAGCAGTATCAGGGAGGGCCAGTACTTC
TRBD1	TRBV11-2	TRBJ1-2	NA	CASSPIDRVNYGYTF	TGTGCCAGCAGCCCCATCGACAGGGTCAACTATGGCTACACCTTC
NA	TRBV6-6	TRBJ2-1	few	CASSYGVDYNEQFF	TGTGCCAGCAGTTACGGGGTGGATTACAATGAGCAGTTCTTC
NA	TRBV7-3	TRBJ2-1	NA	CASSLRTGTREYF	TGTGCCAGCAGCCTTCGGACGGGTACCAGGGAGTACTTC
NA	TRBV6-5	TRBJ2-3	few	CASSYSTYRVPTDTQYF	TGTGCCAGCAGTTACTCGACCTACAGGGTCCCCACAGATACGCAGTATTTT
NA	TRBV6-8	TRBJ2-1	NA	CASTLGPAPLNEQFF	TGTGCCAGCACCCTAGGGCCAGCGCCCCTCAATGAGCAGTTCTTC
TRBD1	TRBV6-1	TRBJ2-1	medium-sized	CASRRQGAISYNEQFF	TGTGCCAGCAGACGACAGGGGGCTATATCCTACAATGAGCAGTTCTTC
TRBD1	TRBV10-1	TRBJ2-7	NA	CASSPGQANEQYF	TGCGCCAGCAGTCCGGGACAGGCCAACGAGCAGTACTTC
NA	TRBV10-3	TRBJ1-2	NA	CAISVGDNYGYTF	TGTGCCATCAGTGTAGGAGATAACTATGGCTACACCTTC
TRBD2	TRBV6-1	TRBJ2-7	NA	CASSPRGGRVLAGAKAYEQYF	TGTGCCAGCAGTCCAAGGGGGGGGAGAGTACTAGCGGGAGCTAAAGCCTACGAGCAGTACTTC
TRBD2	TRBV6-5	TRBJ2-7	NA	CASSYKWEGPYEQYF	TGTGCCAGCAGTTATAAGTGGGAGGGCCCCTACGAGCAGTACTTC
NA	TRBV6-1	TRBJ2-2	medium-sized	CASSVGVGGNTGELFF	TGTGCCAGCAGTGTGGGGGTGGGGGGGAACACCGGGGAGCTGTTTTTT
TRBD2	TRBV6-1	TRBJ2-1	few	CASSDLAGGREQFF	TGTGCCAGCAGTGACCTAGCGGGAGGACGAGAGCAGTTCTTC
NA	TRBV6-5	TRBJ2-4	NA	CASSEGSGATQEAQYF	TGTGCCAGCAGTGAAGGGTCAGGGGCCACCCAAGAGGCCCAGTACTTC
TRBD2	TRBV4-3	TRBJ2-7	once	CASSQETSDPYEQYF	TGCGCCAGCAGCCAAGAGACTAGCGACCCCTACGAGCAGTACTTC
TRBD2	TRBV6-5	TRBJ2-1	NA	CASSYDPLAGVPETQFF	TGTGCCAGCAGCTACGACCCCCTAGCGGGAGTTCCAGAGACCCAGTTCTTC
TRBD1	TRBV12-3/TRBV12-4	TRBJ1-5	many	CASSWGQNQPQHF	TGTGCCAGCAGTTGGGGACAGAATCAGCCCCAGCATTTT
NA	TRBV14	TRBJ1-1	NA	CASSPRVTSTEAFF	TGTGCCAGCAGCCCCAGGGTTACAAGCACTGAAGCTTTCTTT
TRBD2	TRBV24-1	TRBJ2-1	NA	CATSDPGLAGGEQFF	TGTGCCACCAGTGATCCGGGACTAGCGGGAGGTGAGCAGTTCTTC
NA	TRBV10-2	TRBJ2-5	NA	CASRAGEREETQYF	TGCGCCAGCAGAGCCGGGGAGAGGGAGGAGACCCAGTACTTC
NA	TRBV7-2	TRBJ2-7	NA	CASSSGPGREQYF	TGTGCCAGCAGCTCCGGACCGGGACGCGAGCAGTACTTC
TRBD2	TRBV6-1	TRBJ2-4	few	CASSEDPLVGGWDIQYF	TGTGCCAGCAGTGAAGATCCTCTTGTCGGGGGGTGGGACATTCAGTACTTC
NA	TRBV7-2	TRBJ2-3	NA	CASSIETDTQYF	TGTGCCAGCAGCATAGAAACAGATACGCAGTATTTT
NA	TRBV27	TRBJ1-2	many	CASSLKWGGSGYTF	TGTGCCAGCAGCCTCAAATGGGGTGGGAGTGGCTACACCTTC
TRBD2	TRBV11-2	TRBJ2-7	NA	CASSLVVAGDEQYF	TGTGCCAGCAGCTTAGTCGTAGCGGGAGACGAGCAGTACTTC
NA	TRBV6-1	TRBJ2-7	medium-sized	CASSDGTDYEQYF	TGTGCCAGCAGTGATGGGACGGACTACGAGCAGTACTTC
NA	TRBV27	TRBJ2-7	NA	CASSLSYSTYEQYF	TGTGCCAGCAGTTTATCGTACAGCACCTACGAGCAGTACTTC
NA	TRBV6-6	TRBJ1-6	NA	CASSYSTAGAPYNSPLHF	TGTGCCAGCAGTTACTCGACGGCAGGGGCCCCCTATAATTCCCCCCTCCACTTT
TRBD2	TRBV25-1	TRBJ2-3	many	CATRGGVGTDTQYF	TGTGCCACCCGGGGGGGGGTGGGCACAGATACGCAGTATTTT
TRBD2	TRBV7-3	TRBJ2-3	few	CASSGSGGAATDTQYF	TGTGCCAGCAGCGGGAGCGGGGGGGCCGCCACAGATACGCAGTATTTT
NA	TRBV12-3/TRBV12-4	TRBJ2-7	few	CASSLKTPYEQYF	TGTGCCAGCAGTTTAAAGACCCCCTACGAGCAGTACTTC
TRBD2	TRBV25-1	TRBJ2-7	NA	CASSDPYGYGGYNEQYF	TGTGCCAGCAGTGACCCCTACGGTTACGGGGGGTACAATGAGCAGTACTTC
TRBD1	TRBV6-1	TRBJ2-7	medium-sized	CARDRTGFYYEQYF	TGTGCCAGGGATCGGACAGGCTTCTACTACGAGCAGTACTTC
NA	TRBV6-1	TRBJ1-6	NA	CASKIQAAVLSPLHF	TGTGCCAGCAAAATCCAGGCGGCGGTTCTTTCACCCCTCCACTTT
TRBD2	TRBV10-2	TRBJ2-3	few	CASSERLAGAGDTQYF	TGCGCCAGCAGTGAAAGACTAGCGGGGGCCGGAGATACGCAGTATTTT
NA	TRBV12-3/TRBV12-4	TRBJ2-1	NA	CASRPSDRPYEQFF	TGTGCCAGCAGACCTTCGGACAGACCCTACGAGCAGTTCTTC
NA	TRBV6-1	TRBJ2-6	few	CASSYDGSGANVLTF	TGTGCCAGCAGTTATGATGGCTCTGGGGCCAACGTCCTGACTTTC
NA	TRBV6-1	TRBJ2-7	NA	CAGSALTGTHAYEQYF	TGCGCCGGCAGTGCATTGACCGGGACACACGCCTACGAGCAGTACTTC
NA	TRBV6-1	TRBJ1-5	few	CASTDGNQPQHF	TGTGCCAGCACGGACGGCAATCAGCCCCAGCATTTT
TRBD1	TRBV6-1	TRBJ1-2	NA	CASRTTGEIGYTF	TGTGCCAGCAGGACGACAGGGGAGATAGGCTACACCTTC
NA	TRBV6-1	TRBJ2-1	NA	CASSTWGYF	TGTGCCAGCAGCACATGGGGGTACTTC
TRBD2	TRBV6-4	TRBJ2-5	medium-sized	CASSDVAGGQETQYF	TGTGCCAGCAGTGACGTAGCGGGAGGTCAAGAGACCCAGTACTTC
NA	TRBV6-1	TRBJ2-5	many	CASSLYQETQYF	TGTGCCAGCAGTCTCTATCAAGAGACCCAGTACTTC
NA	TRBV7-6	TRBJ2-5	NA	CASSLAGTTQYF	TGTGCCAGCAGCTTAGCCGGCACGACCCAGTACTTC
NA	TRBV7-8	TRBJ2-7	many	CASSLERHSYEQYF	TGTGCCAGCAGCTTAGAAAGACACTCCTACGAGCAGTACTTC